The present T cell receptor (beta chain) was sequenced within a study of blood T cell repertoires in COVID-19. Sequencing used immunoSEQ multiplex PCR; TCRdb keeps in-frame clones, though not all of them. This sample has 450,000 to 600,000 clones; roughly 87% occur once, and the top ten carry roughly 0.7%. CDR3 length: 12 amino acids. Trimming cost V 5 bases and J 5 bases, with 7 bases left between them. The germline gives CDR1 GTSNPN, CDR2 SVGIG (reference sequence). The clonotype comes from a woman under 30 who had recovered from COVID-19. What was sequenced was PBMCs or T cells enriched from blood (not recorded which). The genes are TRBV30 and TRBJ1-6; the D is unclear. The CDR3, as DNA: TGTGCCTGGGGCACAAATAATTCACCCCTCCACTTT. Amino acids: CAWGTNNSPLHF.